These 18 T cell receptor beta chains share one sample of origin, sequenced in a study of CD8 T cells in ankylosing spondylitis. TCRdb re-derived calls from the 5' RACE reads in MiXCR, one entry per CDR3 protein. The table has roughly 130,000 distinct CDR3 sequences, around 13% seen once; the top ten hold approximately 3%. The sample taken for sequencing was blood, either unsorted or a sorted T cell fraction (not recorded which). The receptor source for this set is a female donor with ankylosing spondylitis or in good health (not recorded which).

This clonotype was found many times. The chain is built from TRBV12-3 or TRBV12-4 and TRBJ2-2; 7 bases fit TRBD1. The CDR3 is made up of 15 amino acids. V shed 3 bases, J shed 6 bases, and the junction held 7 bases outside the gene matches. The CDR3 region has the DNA TGTGCCAGCAGTTTCCGGGACAGCAGCGCCGGGGAGCTGTTTTTT. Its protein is CASSFRDSSAGELFF.

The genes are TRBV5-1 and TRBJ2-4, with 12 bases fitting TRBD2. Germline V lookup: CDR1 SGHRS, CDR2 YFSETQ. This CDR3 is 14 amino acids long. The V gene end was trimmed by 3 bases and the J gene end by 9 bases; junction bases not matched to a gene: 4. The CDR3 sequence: CASSSSGGATIQYF. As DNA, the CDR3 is TGCGCCAGCAGCTCTAGCGGGGGGGCCACCATTCAGTACTTC. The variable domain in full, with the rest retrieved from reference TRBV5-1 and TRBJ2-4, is KAGVTQTPRYLIKTRGQQVTLSCSPISGHRSVSWYQQTPGQGLQFLFEYFSETQRNKGNFPGRFSGRQFSNSRSEMNVSTLELGDSALYLCASSSSGGATIQYFGAGTRLSVL.

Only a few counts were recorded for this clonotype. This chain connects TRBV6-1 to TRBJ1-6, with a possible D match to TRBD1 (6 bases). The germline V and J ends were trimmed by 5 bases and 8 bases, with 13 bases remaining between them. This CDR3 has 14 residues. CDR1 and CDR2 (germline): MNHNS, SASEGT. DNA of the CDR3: TGTGCCAGCAGTAAAGGGGGGGAGGATTCACCCCTCCACTTT. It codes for CASSKGGEDSPLHF.

The CDR3 nucleotides are TGTGCCAGCAGTGGGGGGGAGGCTGGTGCTTTCTTT. Encoded protein: CASSGGEAGAFF. This chain links TRBV6-1 with TRBJ1-1, with D perhaps matching TRBD1 (5 bases). V was trimmed by 4 bases and J by 11 bases, leaving 14 bases between them. Per the germline V gene, CDR1 is MNHNS and CDR2 is SASEGT. This CDR3 contains 12 residues.

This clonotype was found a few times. CDR3 in DNA: TGTGCCAGCAGAGTCCGTGCAGGGGACAGCAATGAGCAGTTCTTC. Translating gives CASRVRAGDSNEQFF. This chain connects TRBV11-2 to TRBJ2-1, with TRBD1 matching over 7 bases. From germline, CDR1 is SGHAT and CDR2 FQNNGV. The junction had 11 bases not matched to a gene; V was cut back by 6 bases and J by 6 bases. This CDR3 spans 15 amino acids.

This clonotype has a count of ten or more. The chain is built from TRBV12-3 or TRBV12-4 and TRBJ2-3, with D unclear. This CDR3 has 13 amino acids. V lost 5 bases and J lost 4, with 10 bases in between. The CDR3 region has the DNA TGTGCCAGCAGTGCCAGAATGGCAGATACGCAGTATTTT. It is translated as CASSARMADTQYF.

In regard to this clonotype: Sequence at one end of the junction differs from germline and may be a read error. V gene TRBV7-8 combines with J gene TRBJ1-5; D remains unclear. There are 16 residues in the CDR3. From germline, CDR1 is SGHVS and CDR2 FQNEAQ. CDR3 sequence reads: CTSSRRTDYSNQPQHF. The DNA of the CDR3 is TGTACCAGCAGCCGTAGGACGGACTATAGCAATCAGCCCCAGCATTTT.

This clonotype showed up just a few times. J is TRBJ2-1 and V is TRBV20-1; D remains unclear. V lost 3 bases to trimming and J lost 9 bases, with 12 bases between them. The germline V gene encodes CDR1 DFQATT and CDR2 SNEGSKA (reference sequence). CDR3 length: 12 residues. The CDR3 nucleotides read TGCAGTGCTAGTCTCCCCGCTAGTGAGCAGTTCTTC. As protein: CSASLPASEQFF.

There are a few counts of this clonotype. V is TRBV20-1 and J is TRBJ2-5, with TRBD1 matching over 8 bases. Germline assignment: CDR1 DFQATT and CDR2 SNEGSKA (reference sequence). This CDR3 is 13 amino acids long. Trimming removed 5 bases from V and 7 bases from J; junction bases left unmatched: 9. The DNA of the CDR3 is TGCAGTGCTTCGGACAGGGCTTCAGGGACCCAGTACTTC. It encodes CSASDRASGTQYF.

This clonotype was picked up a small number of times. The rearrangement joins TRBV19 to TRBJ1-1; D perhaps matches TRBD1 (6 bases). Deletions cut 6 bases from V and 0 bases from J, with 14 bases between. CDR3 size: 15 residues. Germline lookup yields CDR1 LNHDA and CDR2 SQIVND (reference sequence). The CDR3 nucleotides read TGTGCCAGTAGCCCGTGGGACACAATGAACACTGAAGCTTTCTTT. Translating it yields CASSPWDTMNTEAFF.

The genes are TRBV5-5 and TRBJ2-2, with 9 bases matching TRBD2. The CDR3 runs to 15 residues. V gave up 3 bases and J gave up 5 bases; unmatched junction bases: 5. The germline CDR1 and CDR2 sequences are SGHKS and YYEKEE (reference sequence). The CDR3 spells CASSSGLATTGELFF. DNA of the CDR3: TGTGCCAGCAGCTCGGGACTAGCAACTACCGGGGAGCTGTTTTTT. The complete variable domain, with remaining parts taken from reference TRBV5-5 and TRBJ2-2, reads DAGVTQSPTHLIKTRGQQVTLRCSPISGHKSVSWYQQVLGQGPQFIFQYYEKEERGRGNFPDRFSARQFPNYSSELNVNALLLGDSALYLCASSSGLATTGELFFGEGSRLTVL.

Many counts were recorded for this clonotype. The chain's CDR3 is CASSQAPSPSGGTDTQYF. In DNA form, the CDR3 reads TGCGCCAGCAGCCAAGCCCCTTCCCCTAGCGGAGGCACAGATACGCAGTATTTT. V usage is TRBV4-1 and J usage is TRBJ2-3; 7 bases are shared with TRBD2. Germline V gives CDR1 MGHRA, CDR2 YSYEKL. This CDR3 is 18 amino acids long. J lost 1 base, V lost 1 base, and 11 bases had no gene match.

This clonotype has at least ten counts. CDR3 DNA sequence: TGTGCCAGCAGTTATTCTTTGGGGTATAGCAATCAGCCCCAGCATTTT. Translated, it gives CASSYSLGYSNQPQHF. This chain uses TRBV6-5 with TRBJ1-5, with D hard to call. V shed 3 bases and J shed 0 bases, with 12 bases lying between them. From germline, CDR1 is MNHEY and CDR2 SVGAGI. CDR3 length: 16 amino acids.

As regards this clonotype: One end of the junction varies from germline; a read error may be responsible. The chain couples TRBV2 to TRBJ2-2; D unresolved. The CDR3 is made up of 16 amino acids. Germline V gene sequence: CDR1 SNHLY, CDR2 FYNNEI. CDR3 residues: CTSSDFRRPNTGELFF. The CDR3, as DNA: TGTACCAGCAGTGACTTTCGCAGGCCGAACACCGGGGAGCTGTTTTTT.

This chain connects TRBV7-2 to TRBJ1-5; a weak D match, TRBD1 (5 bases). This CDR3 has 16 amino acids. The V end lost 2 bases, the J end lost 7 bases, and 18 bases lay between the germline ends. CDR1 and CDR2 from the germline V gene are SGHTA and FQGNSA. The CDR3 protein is CASSLQGGLGAQPQHF. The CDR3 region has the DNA TGTGCCAGCAGCTTACAAGGAGGTTTAGGGGCCCAGCCCCAGCATTTT.

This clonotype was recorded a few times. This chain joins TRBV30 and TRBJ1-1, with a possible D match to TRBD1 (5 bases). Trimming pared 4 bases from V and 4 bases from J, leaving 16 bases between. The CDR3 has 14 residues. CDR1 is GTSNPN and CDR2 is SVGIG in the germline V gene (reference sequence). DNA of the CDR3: TGTGCCTGGATCAGGGCATTCCAGGCCACTGAAGCTTTCTTT. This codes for CAWIRAFQATEAFF.

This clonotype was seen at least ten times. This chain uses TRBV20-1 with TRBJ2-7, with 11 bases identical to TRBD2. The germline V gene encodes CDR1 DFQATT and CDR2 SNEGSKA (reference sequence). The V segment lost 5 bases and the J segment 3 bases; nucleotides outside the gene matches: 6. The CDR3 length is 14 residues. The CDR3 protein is CSASPGTSGYEQYF. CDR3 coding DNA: TGCAGTGCTTCCCCCGGGACTAGCGGCTACGAGCAGTACTTC.

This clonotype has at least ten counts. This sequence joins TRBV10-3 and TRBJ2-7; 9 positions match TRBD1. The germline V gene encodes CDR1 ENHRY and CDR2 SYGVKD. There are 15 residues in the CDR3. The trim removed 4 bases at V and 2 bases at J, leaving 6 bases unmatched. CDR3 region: CAISGGQGDPYEQYF. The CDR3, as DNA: TGTGCCATCAGTGGGGGACAGGGTGACCCCTACGAGCAGTACTTC.